The source of this T cell receptor beta chain is a study of vaccination and CD4 T cells after COVID-19. As to treatment: roughly ten-day PBMC culture with coronavirus spike peptide pools or control peptides (ViraFEST assay). V was pared by 6 bases and J by 4 bases, with 9 bases of the junction left unmatched. The CDR3 spans 14 residues. Germline V gene sequence: CDR1 MDHEN, CDR2 SYDVKM. Sequencing of cultured CD4+ T cell DNA used the Oncomine TCR Beta short-read assay. TCRdb reprocessed the PCR reads via MiXCR and lists one record per CDR3 protein. The sample shows around 13,000 distinct CDR3 sequences, around 76% of them seen only once. This clonotype was recorded only once. Its specificity is not known.

The receptor was derived from a human donor who had recovered from COVID-19. The gene calls are TRBV28 and TRBJ2-7; 7 bases are a match to TRBD1. The sample taken for sequencing was CD4+ T cells from blood, cultured in vitro. CDR3 loop: CASRSPGQQYEQYF. For the CDR3, the DNA is TGTGCCAGCAGGTCTCCGGGACAGCAATACGAGCAGTACTTC.